This TCR beta chain was observed in a study of T cell changes during pregnancy in multiple sclerosis. TCRdb keeps only in-frame clones here, not all; method: immunoSEQ multiplex PCR. This table has about 59,000 clones, 93% appearing once. The V and J ends lost 2 bases and 5 bases, in that order; junction bases with no gene match: 6. Germline CDR1 reads MNHEY; CDR2 reads SVGAGI. The CDR3 spans 14 residues. V is TRBV6-5 and J is TRBJ2-7; 7 bases match TRBD2. This specimen consisted of CD4+ T cells from peripheral blood mononuclear cells, obtained before pregnancy. The receptor comes from a female donor with multiple sclerosis, enrolled in a pregnancy study. The CDR3 spells CASSYGTGGNEQYF. CDR3 in DNA: TGTGCCAGCAGTTACGGCACGGGAGGTAACGAGCAGTACTTC.